This T cell receptor beta chain was identified during a study of cytomegalovirus exposure and HLA in healthy donors. General study points: Later on, an analysis tied roughly 17,000 TCR beta sequences to HLA alleles at 0.05 false discovery rate. Among TCR beta chains, those listed as cytomegalovirus-associated numbered about 150. Roughly uniform sequencing depth across donors was assumed, possibly incorrectly. A later analysis linked a missense variant in DCLRE1C to the trimming of TCR beta V and J genes.

Trimming at V came to 3 bases and at J to 0 bases, leaving 5 bases not matched to a gene. Germline lookup yields CDR1 MDHEN and CDR2 SYDVKM. The CDR3 extends over 16 amino acids. On this clone itself: Its antigen is unknown.

13 Jbeta primers and 60 Vbeta primers were used for the PCR. Sequencing was performed with immunoSEQ multiplex PCR; in TCRdb, only in-frame clones are kept and a portion is missing. The repertoire has a few hundred thousand clones, approximately 84% of them found once; the top ten carry 1.5% to 2%. The material sequenced was PBMCs. The J gene is TRBJ1-3, the V gene TRBV28, with 7 bases fitting TRBD1. The clonotype was recovered from a woman aged 40 to 50 in good health and CMV-seropositive. As DNA, the CDR3 is TGTGCCAGCAGTTTCGGGACAGCCTTCTCTGGAAACACCATATATTTT. Encoded protein: CASSFGTAFSGNTIYF.